These 18 T cell receptor beta chains were all obtained from the same sample, sequenced in a study of T cell responses to AZD1222 COVID-19 vaccine. Clones were sequenced by immunoSEQ multiplex PCR, and TCRdb holds only the in-frame ones, with some missing. The table shows 80,000 to 100,000 clones, with 86% occurring only once. Sequences were derived from peripheral blood, sampled 28 days after the second AZD1222 dose. These receptors originate from an adult who received the AZD1222 COVID-19 vaccine.

The chain employs TRBV4-2 and TRBJ2-4, with D perhaps matching TRBD1 or TRBD2 (5 bases each). The CDR3 totals 13 residues. V lost 0 bases, J lost 8 bases, and 8 bases lay in between. Germline V gives CDR1 LGHNA, CDR2 YNFKEQ. The CDR3 spells CASSQDQGDIQYF. The CDR3 DNA follows: TGTGCCAGCAGCCAAGATCAGGGAGACATTCAGTACTTC.

The DNA of the CDR3 is TGTGCCAGTAGTAACTTTCTAGCGGGAGGACTCTACGAGCAGTACTTC. Its protein product is CASSNFLAGGLYEQYF. The V call is TRBV19, the J call TRBJ2-7; 11 bases are shared with TRBD2. Germline loops: CDR1 LNHDA, CDR2 SQIVND (reference sequence). Losses at the gene ends were 4 bases for V and 3 bases for J; bases not matched to a gene: 8. The CDR3 length is 16 residues.

The chain employs TRBV7-9 and TRBJ2-1, with TRBD1 as a possible D gene (6 bases). Trimming left V 6 bases short and J 3 bases short, with 12 bases between. The length of the CDR3 is 14 residues. The germline gives CDR1 SEHNR, CDR2 FQNEAQ (reference sequence). CDR3 DNA: TGTGCCAGCAGGACCACAGGGTTCTACAATGAGCAGTTCTTC. Its protein is CASRTTGFYNEQFF.

This rearrangement joins TRBV5-1 to TRBJ2-2, with TRBD2 as a possible D gene (6 bases). The CDR3 is 15 amino acids. Trimming left V 0 bases short and J 6 bases short, with 12 bases between. Germline V gene data show CDR1 as SGHRS and CDR2 as YFSETQ. The CDR3 DNA follows: TGCGCCAGCAGCTTGGAGGGACTTACACCCGGGGAGCTGTTTTTT. Its translation: CASSLEGLTPGELFF.

This chain uses TRBV4-3 with TRBJ2-7, with 10 bases identical to TRBD1. The CDR3 extends over 15 amino acids. Germline assignment: CDR1 LGHNA and CDR2 YSLEER. The junction had 4 bases not matched to a gene; V was cut back by 1 base and J by 4 bases. The CDR3 region is CASSQAGQGIYEQYF. The CDR3 nucleotides read TGCGCCAGCAGCCAAGCGGGACAGGGGATTTACGAGCAGTACTTC.

The rearrangement joins TRBV11-2 to TRBJ2-2, with a weak D call TRBD1 (6 bases). Looked up from germline, CDR1 is SGHAT and CDR2 is FQNNGV. Trimming shortened V by 2 bases and J by 0 bases, and 13 bases separated the two germline ends. This CDR3 region has 17 residues. The CDR3 loop is CASSLSLDRANTGELFF. The DNA of the CDR3 is TGTGCCAGCAGCTTAAGTTTGGACAGAGCGAACACCGGGGAGCTGTTTTTT.

V and J are TRBV29-1 and TRBJ2-5, with TRBD1 as a possible D gene (6 bases). Trimming stripped 7 bases from V and 5 bases from J, with 17 bases between. In germline, CDR1 is SQVTM, CDR2 ANQGSEA. The CDR3 sequence is 13 residues long. This CDR3 is CSGRSGTLETQYF. Here the CDR3 DNA reads TGCAGCGGACGATCCGGGACACTTGAGACCCAGTACTTC. Based on the CDR3 plus reference TRBV29-1 and TRBJ2-5, the full variable domain is SAVISQKPSRDICQRGTSLTIQCQVDSQVTMMFWYRQQPGQSLTLIATANQGSEATYESGFVIDKFPISRPNLTFSTLTVSNMSPEDSSIYLCSGRSGTLETQYFGPGTRLLVL.

This chain links TRBV7-2 with TRBJ2-5; 7 nucleotides line up with TRBD2. With V trimmed by 5 bases and J by 5 bases, 11 bases remained unmatched. This CDR3 region has 15 residues. Per germline, CDR1 SGHTA and CDR2 FQGNSA. The CDR3 bases are TGTGCCAGCAGCCAAACCCAACTAGCGTTGGAGACCCAGTACTTC. Translating gives CASSQTQLALETQYF.

The chain carries TRBV9 and TRBJ2-3; TRBD2 is a possible D gene (6 bases). V was clipped by 4 bases and J by 0 bases, with 18 bases between them. Germline V lookup: CDR1 SGDLS, CDR2 YYNGEE. The CDR3 extends over 17 amino acids. DNA for the CDR3: TGTGCCAGCAGCACTCAAAACTTGGGACTTAGCACAGATACGCAGTATTTT. It codes for CASSTQNLGLSTDTQYF.

The rearrangement links TRBV11-2 to TRBJ1-2; a possible D gene is TRBD1 (5 bases). The CDR3 totals 13 residues. Germline V gene lookup returns CDR1 SGHAT and CDR2 FQNNGV. With 0 bases removed from V and 7 bases from J, the gap between germline ends came to 9 bases. This chain's CDR3 is CASSLDGDAGYTF. The CDR3 DNA reads as TGTGCCAGCAGCTTAGACGGGGACGCTGGCTACACCTTC.

This chain joins TRBV11-2 and TRBJ2-2, with D possibly called TRBD1 or TRBD2 (5 bases each). This CDR3 has 15 residues. The V end was cut by 6 bases, the J end by 4 bases, with 15 bases between. The germline V gene encodes CDR1 SGHAT and CDR2 FQNNGV. The DNA of the CDR3 is TGTGCCAGCAGTGGGGGTGGGCTGCGCACCGGGGAGCTGTTTTTT. As protein: CASSGGGLRTGELFF.

The chain joins TRBV20-1 to TRBJ2-3; no clear D gene. CDR3 length: 11 residues. CDR1 and CDR2 from the germline V gene are DFQATT and SNEGSKA (reference sequence). V lost 3 bases to trimming and J lost 9 bases, with 10 bases between them. The DNA of the CDR3 is TGCAGTGCTAGTCCGCCCGGCACGCAGTATTTT. Translated: CSASPPGTQYF.

CDR3 sequence reads: CASSDGGLSNYGYTF. Written as DNA, the CDR3 is TGTGCCAGCAGTGACGGGGGATTATCTAACTATGGCTACACCTTC. The gene calls are TRBV6-4 and TRBJ1-2; TRBD1 might be the D (5 bases). V was clipped by 2 bases and J by 0 bases, with 10 bases between them. This CDR3 spans 15 amino acids. Germline CDR1 MRHNA, CDR2 SNTAGT.

The chain couples TRBV5-1 to TRBJ2-3; D call uncertain. The germline V gene has CDR1 SGHRS and CDR2 YFSETQ. The CDR3 has 13 amino acids. Trimming cost V 2 bases and J 6 bases, with 10 bases left between them. The CDR3 protein is CASSLGPADTQYF. The CDR3 DNA reads TGCGCCAGCAGCTTAGGCCCAGCCGATACGCAGTATTTT.

This clone was observed a few times. The J gene is TRBJ2-5, the V gene TRBV19; 8 bases are shared with TRBD1. Germline CDR1 reads LNHDA; CDR2 reads SQIVND (reference sequence). Trimming took 6 bases from V and 2 from J; bases not matched to a gene: 2. This CDR3 spans 13 amino acids. In nucleotides, the CDR3 is TGTGCCAGTAGGGACAGGGAACAAGAGACCCAGTACTTC. Residues: CASRDREQETQYF.

The chain is built from TRBV2 and TRBJ2-5; weak D call: TRBD1 (5 bases). The CDR3 extends over 13 amino acids. The germline V gene has CDR1 SNHLY and CDR2 FYNNEI. V dropped 4 bases and J dropped 1 base, with 7 bases sitting between them. CDR3 amino acids: CASSAGSQETQYF. The CDR3 bases are TGTGCCAGCAGTGCAGGGTCCCAAGAGACCCAGTACTTC.

J is TRBJ2-1 and V is TRBV7-2; D gene ambiguous. The CDR3 is 13 amino acids. V lost 8 bases and J 4 bases, leaving 12 bases between the germline ends. Germline V lookup: CDR1 SGHTA, CDR2 FQGNSA. The CDR3, as DNA: TGTGCCAGCTCCGCTTGGGAATACAATGAGCAGTTCTTC. Protein sequence: CASSAWEYNEQFF.

This clone was seen a few times. The V call is TRBV28, the J call TRBJ1-1; tentative D call: TRBD1 (5 bases). Germline lookup yields CDR1 MDHEN and CDR2 SYDVKM. Trimming took off 4 bases at V and 3 bases at J, with 9 bases between the two ends. The CDR3 covers 13 residues. CDR3 in amino acids: CASSYWGDTEAFF. The DNA of the CDR3 is TGTGCCAGCAGTTACTGGGGGGACACTGAAGCTTTCTTT.